The next 5 T cell receptor beta chains were all read from a single sample in a study of long-term antiretroviral therapy in people with HIV. The assay, immunoSEQ v3.0, was run at survey level. The protocol was immunoSEQ multiplex PCR, while the TCRdb copy is restricted to in-frame clones and leaves out a portion. In the table there are 20,000 to 25,000 clones, roughly four fifths of which are singletons. Source: unsorted PBMCs, taken 0.2 years after starting antiretroviral therapy. The receptor source for this set is a woman aged 30 to 39 with HIV.

The chain combines TRBV7-9 with TRBJ2-7; 10 bases agree with TRBD1. Germline trimming cut 1 base from V and 4 bases from J; bases unmatched to any gene: 7. The CDR3 extends over 16 amino acids. Per germline, CDR1 SEHNR and CDR2 FQNEAQ (reference sequence). CDR3: CASSLVLTGGTYEQYV. The CDR3, as DNA: TGTGCCAGCAGCTTAGTTTTGACAGGGGGCACTTACGAGCAGTACGTC.

V gene TRBV2 combines with J gene TRBJ2-7, with D unclear. This CDR3 has 13 amino acids. The germline V gene has CDR1 SNHLY and CDR2 FYNNEI. V dropped 8 bases and J dropped 0 bases, with 11 bases sitting between them. The CDR3 protein is CASAPQSSYEQYF. The CDR3 DNA reads TGTGCCAGCGCGCCGCAGAGCTCCTACGAGCAGTACTTC.

A single count supports this clone. This sequence joins TRBV19 and TRBJ2-1, with 11 bases that match TRBD2. This CDR3 is built from 15 residues. The germline V gene encodes CDR1 LNHDA and CDR2 SQIVND (reference sequence). Unmatched junction bases numbered 4, after V lost 5 bases and J lost 4 bases. The CDR3 sequence is CASSAGTSGYNEQFF. CDR3 bases: TGTGCCAGTAGTGCCGGGACTAGCGGTTACAATGAGCAGTTCTTC.

This clone was picked up a small number of times. This sequence joins TRBV5-1 and TRBJ1-2; D ambiguous. V was pared by 1 base and J by 2 bases, with 6 bases between. This CDR3 is built from 13 residues. In germline, CDR1 is SGHRS, CDR2 YFSETQ. Written as DNA, the CDR3 is TGCGCCAGCAGCTTGCAGGAAAACTATGGCTACACCTTC. Encoded protein: CASSLQENYGYTF. Full variable domain (rest looked up from reference TRBV5-1 and TRBJ1-2): KAGVTQTPRYLIKTRGQQVTLSCSPISGHRSVSWYQQTPGQGLQFLFEYFSETQRNKGNFPGRFSGRQFSNSRSEMNVSTLELGDSALYLCASSLQENYGYTFGSGTRLTVV.

This clone has only one observation. CDR3 bases: TGTGCCTGGATCATGGGGGGATGGACTGAAGCTTTCTTT. Encoded protein: CAWIMGGWTEAFF. The V gene is TRBV30, the J gene TRBJ1-1; D possibly corresponds to TRBD1 (5 bases). This CDR3 has 13 residues. V was clipped by 4 bases and J by 5 bases, with 14 bases between them. Germline V CDR1 and CDR2: GTSNPN, SVGIG (reference sequence).